In its sample, the clone carrying this T cell receptor (beta chain) was seen a few times. Each cDNA molecule carried a unique molecular identifier. TCRdb redid the calling of the 5' RACE reads with MiXCR, one entry per CDR3 protein. Seen here are 70,000 to 85,000 distinct CDR3 sequences, about 12% observed once, and the top ten hold about 2.7%. The CDR3 runs 16 residues. V lost 2 bases to trimming and J lost 7 bases; unmatched junction nucleotides: 9. Germline-derived CDR1 and CDR2 are SGHTA and FQGTGA. This record belongs to a study of early T cells in non-severe SARS-CoV-2 infection. Looking at the study overall: From unsorted whole blood, bulk RNA was sequenced, and the chains remained unpaired.

Sequenced input: whole blood. This sequence joins TRBV7-3 and TRBJ2-1, with TRBD2 matching 9 bases. The TCR originated in an adult who was a healthcare worker with PCR-confirmed SARS-CoV-2 infection or an uninfected control (not recorded which). CDR3: CASSLSGTSLLNEQFF. The CDR3 region has the DNA TGTGCCAGCAGCTTATCCGGGACTAGCTTGTTGAATGAGCAGTTCTTC.